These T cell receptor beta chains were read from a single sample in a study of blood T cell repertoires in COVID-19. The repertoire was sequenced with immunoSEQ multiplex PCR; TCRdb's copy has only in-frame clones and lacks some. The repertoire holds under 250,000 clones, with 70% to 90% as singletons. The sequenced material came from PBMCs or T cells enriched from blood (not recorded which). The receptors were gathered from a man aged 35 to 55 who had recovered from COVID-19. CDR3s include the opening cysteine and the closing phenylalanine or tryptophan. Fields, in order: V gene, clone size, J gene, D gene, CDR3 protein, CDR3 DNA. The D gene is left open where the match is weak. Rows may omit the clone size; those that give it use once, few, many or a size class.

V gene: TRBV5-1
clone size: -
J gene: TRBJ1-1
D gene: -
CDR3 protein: CASSLTVVGGGPEAFF
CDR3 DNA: TGCGCCAGCAGCTTGACAGTAGTCGGGGGAGGTCCTGAAGCTTTCTTT

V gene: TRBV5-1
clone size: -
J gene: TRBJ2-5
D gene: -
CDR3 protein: CASSPGLSPLQETQYF
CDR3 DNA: TGCGCCAGCAGCCCGGGACTGTCTCCGCTACAAGAGACCCAGTACTTC

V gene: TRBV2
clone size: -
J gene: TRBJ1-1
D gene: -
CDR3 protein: CARHPATGNTEAFF
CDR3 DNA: TGTGCCAGACACCCGGCGACGGGGAACACTGAAGCTTTCTTT

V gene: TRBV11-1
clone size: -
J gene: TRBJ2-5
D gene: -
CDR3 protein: CASSLALASGQETQYF
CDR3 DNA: TGTGCCAGCAGCTTAGCGTTGGCTAGTGGGCAAGAGACCCAGTACTTC

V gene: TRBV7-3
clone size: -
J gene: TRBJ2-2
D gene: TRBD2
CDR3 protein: CASSFSGGLDTGELFF
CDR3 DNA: TGTGCCAGCAGCTTTAGCGGGGGGCTAGACACCGGGGAGCTGTTTTTT

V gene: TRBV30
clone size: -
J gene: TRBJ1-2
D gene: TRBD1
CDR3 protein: CAWRPDRGSNYGYTF
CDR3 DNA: TGTGCCTGGAGGCCGGACAGGGGGTCAAACTATGGCTACACCTTC

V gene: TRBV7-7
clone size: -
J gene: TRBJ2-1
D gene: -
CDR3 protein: CASSKGDSSYNEQFF
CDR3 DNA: TGTGCCAGCAGCAAGGGCGACAGCTCCTACAATGAGCAGTTCTTC

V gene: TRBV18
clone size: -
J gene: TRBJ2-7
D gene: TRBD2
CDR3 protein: CASSSSGTSTYEQYF
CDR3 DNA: TGTGCCAGCTCATCTTCCGGGACTAGCACCTACGAGCAGTACTTC

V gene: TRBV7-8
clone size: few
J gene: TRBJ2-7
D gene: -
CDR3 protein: CASSLVLYHHVYEQYF
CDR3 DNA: TGTGCCAGCAGCTTAGTTCTATATCATCATGTCTACGAGCAGTACTTC

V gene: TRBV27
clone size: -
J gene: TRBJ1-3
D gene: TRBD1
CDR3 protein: CASSRFRGSGNTIYF
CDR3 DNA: TGTGCCAGCAGTCGATTCAGGGGGTCTGGAAACACCATATATTTT

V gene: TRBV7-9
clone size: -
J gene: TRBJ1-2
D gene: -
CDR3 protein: CASSKDSFNYGYTF
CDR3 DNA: TGTGCCAGCAGCAAGGACAGCTTCAACTATGGCTACACCTTC

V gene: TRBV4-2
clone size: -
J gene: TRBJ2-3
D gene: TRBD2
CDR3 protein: CASRTSADTQYF
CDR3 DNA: TGTGCCAGCAGAACTAGCGCAGATACGCAGTATTTT

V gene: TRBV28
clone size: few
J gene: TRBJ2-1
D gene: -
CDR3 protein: CASSSVLGTRLTEQFF
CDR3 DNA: TGTGCCAGCAGTTCAGTTCTGGGGACTCGTCTAACTGAGCAGTTCTTC

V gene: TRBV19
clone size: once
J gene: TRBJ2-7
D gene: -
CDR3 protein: CASSIRTFAGKETYEQYF
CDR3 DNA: TGTGCCAGTAGTATCCGTACTTTCGCGGGGAAAGAGACCTACGAGCAGTACTTC

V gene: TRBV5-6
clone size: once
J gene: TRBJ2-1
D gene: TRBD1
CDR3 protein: CASSFRGRFNEQFF
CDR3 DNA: TGTGCCAGCAGCTTCAGGGGGCGCTTCAATGAGCAGTTCTTC

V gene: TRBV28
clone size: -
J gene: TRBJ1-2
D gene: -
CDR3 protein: CASSFPQGRGYTF
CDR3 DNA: TGTGCCAGCAGTTTTCCCCAGGGCAGGGGCTACACCTTC

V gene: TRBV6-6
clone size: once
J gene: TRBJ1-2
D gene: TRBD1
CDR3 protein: CASRRDSQYGYTF
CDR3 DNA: TGTGCCAGCAGACGGGACAGTCAGTATGGCTACACCTTC

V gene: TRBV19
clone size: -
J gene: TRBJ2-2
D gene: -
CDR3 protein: CASSINGGNTGELFF
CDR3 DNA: TGTGCCAGTAGTATAAACGGCGGGAACACCGGGGAGCTGTTTTTT

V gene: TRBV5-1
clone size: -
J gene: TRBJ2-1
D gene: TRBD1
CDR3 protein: CASSLSTGTGSSYNEQFF
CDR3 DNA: TGCGCCAGCAGCTTATCAACCGGGACAGGGTCTTCCTACAATGAGCAGTTCTTC

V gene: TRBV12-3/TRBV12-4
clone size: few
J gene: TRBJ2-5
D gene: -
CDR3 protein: CASRQGSETQYF
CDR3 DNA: TGTGCCAGCAGACAGGGCTCAGAGACCCAGTACTTC

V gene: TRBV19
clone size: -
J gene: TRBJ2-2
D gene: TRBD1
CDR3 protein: CASSRRTGRILVYTGELFF
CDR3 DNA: TGTGCCAGTAGTAGGAGGACAGGACGGATCTTAGTTTACACCGGGGAGCTGTTTTTT

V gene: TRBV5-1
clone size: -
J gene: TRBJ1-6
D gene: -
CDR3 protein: CASSLGQGFSATYNSPLHF
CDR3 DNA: TGCGCCAGCAGCTTGGGGCAGGGATTCTCCGCCACCTATAATTCACCCCTCCACTTT

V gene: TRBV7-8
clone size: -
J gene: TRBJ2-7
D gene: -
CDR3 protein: CASSLVTGFFYEQYF
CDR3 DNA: TGTGCCAGCAGCTTAGTAACGGGATTCTTCTACGAGCAGTACTTC

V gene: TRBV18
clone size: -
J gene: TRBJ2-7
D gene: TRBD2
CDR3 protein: CASSPLASGSYEQYF
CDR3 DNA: TGTGCCAGCTCACCCCTAGCTAGCGGGAGTTACGAGCAGTACTTC

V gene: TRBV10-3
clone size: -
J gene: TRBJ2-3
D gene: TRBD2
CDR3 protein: CAISGGGDTDTQYF
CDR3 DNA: TGTGCCATCAGTGGCGGGGGGGACACAGATACGCAGTATTTT

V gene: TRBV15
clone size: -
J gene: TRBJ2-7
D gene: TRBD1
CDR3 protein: CATSRGDSNYEQYF
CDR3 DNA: TGTGCCACCAGCAGAGGGGACAGCAACTACGAGCAGTACTTC

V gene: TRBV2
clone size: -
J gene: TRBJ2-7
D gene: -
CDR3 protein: CASSEALGGVGGFTYEQYF
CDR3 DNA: TGTGCCAGCAGTGAAGCGCTCGGGGGCGTAGGGGGCTTTACCTACGAGCAGTACTTC

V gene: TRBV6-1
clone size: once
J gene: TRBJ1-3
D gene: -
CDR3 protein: CASRAGSGGNTIYF
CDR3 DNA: TGTGCCAGCAGGGCAGGCAGTGGAGGAAACACCATATATTTT

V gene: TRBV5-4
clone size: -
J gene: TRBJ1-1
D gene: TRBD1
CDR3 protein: CASSPFTGTGFLAFF
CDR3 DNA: TGTGCCAGCAGCCCTTTTACCGGGACAGGATTTCTGGCTTTCTTT

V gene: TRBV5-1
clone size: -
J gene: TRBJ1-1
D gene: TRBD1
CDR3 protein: CASSSGGRNTEAFF
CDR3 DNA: TGCGCCAGCAGCTCAGGGGGCCGGAACACTGAAGCTTTCTTT

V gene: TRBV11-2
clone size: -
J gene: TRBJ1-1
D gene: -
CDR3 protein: CASSPTSEVTEAFF
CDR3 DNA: TGTGCCAGCAGCCCAACTTCGGAGGTCACTGAAGCTTTCTTT

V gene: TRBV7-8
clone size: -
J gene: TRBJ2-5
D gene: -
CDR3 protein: CASSTRTAQETQYF
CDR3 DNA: TGTGCCAGCAGCACCCGGACAGCACAAGAGACCCAGTACTTC

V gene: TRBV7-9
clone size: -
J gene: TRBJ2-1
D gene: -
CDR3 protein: CASSLQGLHEQFF
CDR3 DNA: TGTGCCAGCAGCTTACAGGGATTGCATGAGCAGTTCTTC

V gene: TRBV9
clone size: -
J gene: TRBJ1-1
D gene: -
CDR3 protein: CASSVGALISGNTEAFF
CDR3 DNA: TGTGCCAGCAGCGTAGGGGCGTTAATCTCGGGAAACACTGAAGCTTTCTTT

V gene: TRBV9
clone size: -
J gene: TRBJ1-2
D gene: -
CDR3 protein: CASSAAGATYGYTF
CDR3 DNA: TGTGCCAGCAGCGCCGCGGGGGCGACCTATGGCTACACCTTC

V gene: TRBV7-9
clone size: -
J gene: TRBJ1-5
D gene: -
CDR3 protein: CASSLVRGEGNQPQHF
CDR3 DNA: TGTGCCAGCAGCTTAGTCCGAGGGGAGGGCAATCAGCCCCAGCATTTT

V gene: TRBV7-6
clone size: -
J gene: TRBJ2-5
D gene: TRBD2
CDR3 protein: CASSSAGAHQETQYF
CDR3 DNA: TGTGCCAGCAGCTCAGCGGGGGCCCACCAAGAGACCCAGTACTTC

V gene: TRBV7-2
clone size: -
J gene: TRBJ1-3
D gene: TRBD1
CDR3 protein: CASSSTGISGNTIYF
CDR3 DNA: TGTGCCAGCAGCTCGACAGGGATTAGTGGAAACACCATATATTTT